This is a list of T cell receptor beta chains from one sample in a study of cytomegalovirus exposure and HLA in healthy donors. This table comes from immunoSEQ multiplex PCR, and its TCRdb copy is limited to in-frame clones, with some not included. The repertoire includes hundreds of thousands of clones, over 75% of them detected once, and approximately 2% sits in the top ten. Sequenced input: PBMCs. Source of these receptors: a male donor in good health and CMV-seronegative. CDR3s include the opening cysteine and the closing phenylalanine or tryptophan. The D gene is left open where the match is weak. The size field is filled for only some rows; it gives once, few, many or a size class.

v_call	d_call	clone_size	j_call	cdr3_nt	cdr3_aa
TRBV9	-	-	TRBJ2-2	TGTGCCAGCAGCACAACGGGAACACACACCGGGGAGCTGTTTTTT	CASSTTGTHTGELFF
TRBV5-4	TRBD2	-	TRBJ2-1	TGTGCCAGCAGCTTGGGGGCTAGCGGAGCCTACAATGAGCAGTTCTTC	CASSLGASGAYNEQFF
TRBV7-3	-	-	TRBJ2-3	TGTGCCAGCAGCTTAGGGGCGTTGCCTTCAGATACGCAGTATTTT	CASSLGALPSDTQYF
TRBV29-1	-	-	TRBJ2-7	TGCAGCGTTGAACACGGGTACGAGCAGTACTTC	CSVEHGYEQYF
TRBV19	-	-	TRBJ2-3	TGTGCCACTCCAAGGGAGAGGAGGGGGCCCCCCAAAGATACGCAGTATTTT	CATPRERRGPPKDTQYF
TRBV5-4	-	-	TRBJ1-4	TGTGCCAGCAGCTTACAGGGAAGATCAGCAACTAATGAAAAACTGTTTTTT	CASSLQGRSATNEKLFF
TRBV13	-	-	TRBJ1-1	TGTGCCAGCAGCTTAGGCGGGAACACTGAAGCTTTCTTT	CASSLGGNTEAFF
TRBV7-3	TRBD2	-	TRBJ2-5	TGTGCCAGCAGCTTAACCGGGACTAGAGAAGAGACCCAGTACTTC	CASSLTGTREETQYF
TRBV11-2	TRBD2	-	TRBJ2-1	TGTGCCAGCAGCCAAGCGGGGCCCTACAATGAGCAGTTCTTC	CASSQAGPYNEQFF
TRBV19	TRBD1	-	TRBJ1-1	TGTGCCAGTAGAGACAGGGGAAATACTGAAGCTTTCTTT	CASRDRGNTEAFF
TRBV5-1	TRBD2	-	TRBJ2-3	TGCGCCAGCAGCTTGGCCCTAGCGGGGGGGCAGGGAGATACGCAGTATTTT	CASSLALAGGQGDTQYF
TRBV6-5	-	-	TRBJ1-2	TGTGCCAGCAGTTACCTCCAGGGCAGCTATGGCTACACCTTC	CASSYLQGSYGYTF
TRBV11-2	-	-	TRBJ2-7	TGTGCCAGCAGCTCGTCCCGCGCCGGCTACGAGCAGTACTTC	CASSSSRAGYEQYF
TRBV27	-	-	TRBJ1-1	TGTGCCAGCAGTCGACAGGACGCTGAAGCTTTCTTT	CASSRQDAEAFF
TRBV5-1	TRBD2	-	TRBJ2-1	TGCGCCAGCAGCCCCCTCGGGAGGCTCGCCAATGAGCAGTTCTTC	CASSPLGRLANEQFF
TRBV7-9	-	-	TRBJ1-1	TGTGCCAGCAGCCGACCCGGCGGGAACACTGAAGCTTTCTTT	CASSRPGGNTEAFF
TRBV27	-	few	TRBJ1-1	TGTGCCAGCAGCCTGAGACAGGAGGATTACACTGAAGCTTTCTTT	CASSLRQEDYTEAFF
TRBV30	TRBD2	-	TRBJ2-1	TGTGCCTGGAGTGTAATAGCGGGAGATAATGAGCAGTTCTTC	CAWSVIAGDNEQFF
TRBV7-2	-	few	TRBJ2-3	TGTGCCAGCAGCTTACGAGCGGCATTTAACACAGATACGCAGTATTTT	CASSLRAAFNTDTQYF
TRBV29-1	-	few	TRBJ1-1	TGCAGCGTTGACAGGGACACTGAAGCTTTCTTT	CSVDRDTEAFF
TRBV6-5	TRBD1	-	TRBJ1-2	TGTGCCAGCAGTTACTCCACTCGGACAGGGAACTATGGCTACACCTTC	CASSYSTRTGNYGYTF
TRBV7-9	-	-	TRBJ2-1	TGTGCCAGCAGCAGGGGCGGGATATACAATGAGCAGTTCTTC	CASSRGGIYNEQFF
TRBV11-2	TRBD2	-	TRBJ2-7	TGTGCCAGCAGCAAAAACGCCGGGAGGAGCTCCTACGAGCAGTACTTC	CASSKNAGRSSYEQYF
TRBV7-6	-	-	TRBJ1-6	TGTGCCAGCAGCTTAGGGCAGGCACCAAATTCACCCCTCCACTTT	CASSLGQAPNSPLHF
TRBV4-1	-	-	TRBJ2-7	TGCGCCAGCAGCCAAGATCCTAGCTTCTACGAGCAGTACTTC	CASSQDPSFYEQYF
TRBV7-2	-	few	TRBJ1-2	TGTGCCAGCAGCTTAGCCCTTCCCGGGGTGTCTGGCTACACCTTC	CASSLALPGVSGYTF
TRBV5-1	-	few	TRBJ1-1	TGCGCCAGCAGCTCGCGGACAGAAAAGAACACTGAAGCTTTCTTT	CASSSRTEKNTEAFF
TRBV5-1	TRBD1	-	TRBJ2-5	TGCGCCAGCAGCTTTGACAGGGTTCGGTATAAAGAGACCCAGTACTTC	CASSFDRVRYKETQYF
TRBV11-2	TRBD2	-	TRBJ2-7	TGTGCCAGCAGCTTAGGCCCGGGACTAGCTCTGTTC	CASSLGPGLALF
TRBV6-1	TRBD2	few	TRBJ2-2	TGTGCCGGGCGGGAGGGCCCTGGCACCGGGGAGCTGTTTTTT	CAGREGPGTGELFF
TRBV7-2	TRBD2	-	TRBJ2-7	TGTGCCAGCAGCTTAGACCCAGCGGGGGGTTCCGAGCAGTACTTC	CASSLDPAGGSEQYF
TRBV2	-	-	TRBJ1-2	TGTGCCAGCAGTGATGGGTCAGGGGTCGGTGGCTACACCTTC	CASSDGSGVGGYTF
TRBV19	TRBD2	few	TRBJ2-7	TGTGCCAGTAGTATAGTGGAGGGGCGGGAGCGCGAGCAGTACTTC	CASSIVEGREREQYF
TRBV15	TRBD2	once	TRBJ2-7	TGTGCCACCAGCTGGTCCCCGACTAGCGGGGGGCCCTTCAGTCGGGAGCAGTACTTC	CATSWSPTSGGPFSREQYF
TRBV29-1	-	many	TRBJ2-3	TGCAGCGTTGAAGCTAGCACAGATACGCAGTATTTT	CSVEASTDTQYF
TRBV5-4	-	-	TRBJ2-7	TGTGCCAGCAGCGAGTGGGTCTCGGAGGGGGAGCAGTACTTC	CASSEWVSEGEQYF
TRBV7-2	-	once	TRBJ1-4	TGTGCCAGCAGCCCCCGACCAAGAGGTAGTGAAAAACTGTTTTTT	CASSPRPRGSEKLFF
TRBV28	-	-	TRBJ1-3	TGTGCCAGCCTAAGGGGGTCTGGAAACACCATATATTTT	CASLRGSGNTIYF
TRBV29-1	TRBD1	-	TRBJ2-3	TGCAGCGTTATTAGAGACAGGGGTCCAGATACGCAGTATTTT	CSVIRDRGPDTQYF
TRBV28	TRBD1	few	TRBJ1-1	TGTGCCAGCACGGGGACAGGGGTCCCTGAAGCTTTCTTT	CASTGTGVPEAFF
TRBV9	-	-	TRBJ1-2	TGTGCCAGCAGCCCCCGACAGATCATAAACTATGGCTACACCTTC	CASSPRQIINYGYTF
TRBV4-1	-	-	TRBJ1-2	TGCGCCAGCAGCCAAGATCTAGCAGCTAACTATGGCTACACCTTC	CASSQDLAANYGYTF
TRBV6-5	-	-	TRBJ1-1	TGTGCCAGCAGTTACAGGGGGTACACTGAAGCTTTCTTT	CASSYRGYTEAFF
TRBV7-7	-	few	TRBJ2-1	TGTGCTAGCAGCCCAGGACAGTTCTACAATGAGCAGTTCTTC	CASSPGQFYNEQFF
TRBV9	TRBD2	once	TRBJ2-1	TGTGCCAGCAGCGAGGGGACTAATCACGTCTCCTACAATGAGCAGTTCTTC	CASSEGTNHVSYNEQFF
TRBV18	-	-	TRBJ2-2	TGTGCCAGCTCACCAAGAGGGGGGGACACCGGGGAGCTGTTTTTT	CASSPRGGDTGELFF
TRBV7-9	TRBD1	-	TRBJ1-1	TGTGCCAGCAGCCGACCAGGGGGGAACACTGAAGCTTTCTTT	CASSRPGGNTEAFF
TRBV29-1	-	-	TRBJ2-7	TGCAGCGTTGTAACAGGTCATAGCTCCTACGAGCAGTACTTC	CSVVTGHSSYEQYF
TRBV10-3	TRBD2	-	TRBJ2-2	TGTGCCATCAGTGAGTCCGTACGACTTAGCGGGGGGGCAGACACCGGGGAGCTGTTTTTT	CAISESVRLSGGADTGELFF
TRBV7-9	TRBD1	few	TRBJ2-7	TGTGCCAGCAGCGCCCGGACAGGGGAGAACGAGCAGTACTTC	CASSARTGENEQYF
TRBV29-1	TRBD1	-	TRBJ1-2	TGCAGCGTGAACACAGGGGGTGGGGGCTACACCTTC	CSVNTGGGGYTF